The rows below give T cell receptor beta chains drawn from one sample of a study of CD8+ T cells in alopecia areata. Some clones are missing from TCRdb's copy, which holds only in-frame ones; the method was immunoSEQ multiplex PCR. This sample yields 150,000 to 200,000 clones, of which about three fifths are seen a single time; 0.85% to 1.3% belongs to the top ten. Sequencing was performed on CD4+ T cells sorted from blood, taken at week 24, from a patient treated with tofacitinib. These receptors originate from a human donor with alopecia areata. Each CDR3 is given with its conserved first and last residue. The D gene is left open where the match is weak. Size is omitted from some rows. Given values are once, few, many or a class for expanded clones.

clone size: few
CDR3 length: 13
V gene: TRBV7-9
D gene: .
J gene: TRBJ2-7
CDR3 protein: CASSLAGLIEQYF
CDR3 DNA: TGTGCCAGCAGCTTAGCCGGTCTGATCGAGCAGTACTTC

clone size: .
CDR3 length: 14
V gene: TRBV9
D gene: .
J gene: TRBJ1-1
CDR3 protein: CASSVGGADTEAFF
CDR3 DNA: TGTGCCAGCAGCGTAGGAGGGGCGGACACTGAAGCTTTCTTT

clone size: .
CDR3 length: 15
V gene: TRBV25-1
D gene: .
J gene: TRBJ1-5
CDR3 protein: CASSESTLFNQPQHF
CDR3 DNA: TGTGCCAGCAGTGAATCCACCCTTTTCAATCAGCCCCAGCATTTT

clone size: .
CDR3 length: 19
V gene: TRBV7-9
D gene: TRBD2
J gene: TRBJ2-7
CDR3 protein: CASSLARMSGGTGRYEQYF
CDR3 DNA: TGTGCCAGCAGCTTAGCCAGGATGAGCGGGGGAACCGGGAGGTACGAGCAGTACTTC

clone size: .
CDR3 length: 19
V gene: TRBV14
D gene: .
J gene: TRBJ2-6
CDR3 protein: CASSQGKAGPKTGANVLTF
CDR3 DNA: TGTGCCAGCAGCCAAGGGAAAGCTGGGCCGAAAACTGGGGCCAACGTCCTGACTTTC

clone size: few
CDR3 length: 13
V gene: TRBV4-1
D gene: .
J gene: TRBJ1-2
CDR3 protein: CASSSSANYGYTF
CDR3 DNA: TGCGCCAGCAGCTCTTCGGCTAACTATGGCTACACCTTC

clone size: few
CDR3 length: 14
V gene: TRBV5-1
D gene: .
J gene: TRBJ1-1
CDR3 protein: CASSLRPTNTEAFF
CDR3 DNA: TGCGCCAGCAGCTTGAGGCCGACGAACACTGAAGCTTTCTTT

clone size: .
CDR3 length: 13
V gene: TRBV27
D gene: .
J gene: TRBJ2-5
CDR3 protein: CASSLWRQETQYF
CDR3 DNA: TGTGCCAGCAGCCTTTGGCGCCAAGAGACCCAGTACTTC

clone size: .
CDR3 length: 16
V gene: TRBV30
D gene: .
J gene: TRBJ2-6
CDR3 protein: CAWSGQGWVGANVLTF
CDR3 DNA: TGTGCCTGGAGTGGCCAGGGTTGGGTTGGGGCCAACGTCCTGACTTTC

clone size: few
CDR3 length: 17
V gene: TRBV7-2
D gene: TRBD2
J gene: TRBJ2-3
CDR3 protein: CASSLRRGDYSTDTQYF
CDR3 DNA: TGTGCCAGCAGCTTACGGCGGGGGGACTATAGCACAGATACGCAGTATTTT

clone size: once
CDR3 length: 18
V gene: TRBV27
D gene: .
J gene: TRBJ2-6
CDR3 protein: CASSLFEVTASGSNVLTF
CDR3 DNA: TGTGCCAGCAGTTTATTTGAGGTGACAGCAAGTGGGTCCAACGTCCTGACTTTC

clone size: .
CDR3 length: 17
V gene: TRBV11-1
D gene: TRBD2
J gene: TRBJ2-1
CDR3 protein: CASSLSFLGGGNNEQFF
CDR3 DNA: TGTGCCAGCAGCTTATCCTTCTTGGGCGGGGGTAACAATGAGCAGTTCTTC

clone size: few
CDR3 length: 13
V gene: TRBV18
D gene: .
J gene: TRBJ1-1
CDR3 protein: CASSGGSAAEAFF
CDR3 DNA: TGTGCCAGCTCGGGGGGAAGTGCCGCTGAAGCTTTCTTT

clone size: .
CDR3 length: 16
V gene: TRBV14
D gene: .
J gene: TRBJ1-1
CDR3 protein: CASSQDGEGENTEAFF
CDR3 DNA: TGTGCCAGCAGCCAAGACGGGGAGGGTGAGAACACTGAAGCTTTCTTT

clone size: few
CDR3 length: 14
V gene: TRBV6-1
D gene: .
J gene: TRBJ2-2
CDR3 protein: CASSDLHDTGELFF
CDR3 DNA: TGTGCCAGCAGTGATTTACACGACACCGGGGAGCTGTTTTTT

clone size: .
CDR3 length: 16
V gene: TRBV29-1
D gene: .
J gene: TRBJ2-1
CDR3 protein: CSVDEPTRGLVGEQFF
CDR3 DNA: TGCAGCGTTGACGAACCAACCAGGGGCCTGGTTGGAGAGCAGTTCTTC

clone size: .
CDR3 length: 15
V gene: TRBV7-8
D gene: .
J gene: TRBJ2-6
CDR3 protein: CASSLAPTGANVLTF
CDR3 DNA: TGTGCCAGCAGCTTAGCCCCTACTGGGGCCAACGTCCTGACTTTC

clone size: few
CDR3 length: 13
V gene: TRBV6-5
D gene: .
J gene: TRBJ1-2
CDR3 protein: CASSPTGNYGYTF
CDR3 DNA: TGTGCCAGCTCTCCGACCGGGAACTATGGCTACACCTTC

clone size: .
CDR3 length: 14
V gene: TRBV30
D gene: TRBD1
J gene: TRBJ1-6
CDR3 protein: CAWSRDRPGFALHF
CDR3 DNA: TGTGCCTGGAGTCGGGACAGACCTGGGTTTGCCCTCCACTTT

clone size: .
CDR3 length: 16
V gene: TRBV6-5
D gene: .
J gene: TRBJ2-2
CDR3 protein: CASSYRTVGDTGELFF
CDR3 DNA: TGTGCCAGCAGTTACAGGACCGTGGGGGACACCGGGGAGCTGTTTTTT

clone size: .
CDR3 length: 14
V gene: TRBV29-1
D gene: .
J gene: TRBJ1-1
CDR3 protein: CSVDIAGPNTEAFF
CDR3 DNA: TGCAGCGTTGACATAGCAGGGCCGAACACTGAAGCTTTCTTT

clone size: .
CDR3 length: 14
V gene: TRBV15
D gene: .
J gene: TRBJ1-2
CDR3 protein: CATSRGGRSYGYTF
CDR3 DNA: TGTGCCACCAGCAGAGGGGGACGGAGCTATGGCTACACCTTC

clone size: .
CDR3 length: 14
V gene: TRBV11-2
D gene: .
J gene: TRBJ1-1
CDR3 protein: CASSSQGVGTEAFF
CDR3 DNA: TGTGCCAGCAGCTCCCAGGGTGTTGGTACTGAAGCTTTCTTT

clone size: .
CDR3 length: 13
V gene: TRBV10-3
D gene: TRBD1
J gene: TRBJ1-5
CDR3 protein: CASGTGANQPQHF
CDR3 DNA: TGTGCCAGTGGGACAGGGGCAAATCAGCCCCAGCATTTT